This TCR beta chain was captured in a study of T-cell memory formation after mild COVID-19. Findings and caveats of the study: The appearance of some responding clones in pre-infection memory suggested that cross-reactive memory joined.

The germline CDR1 and CDR2 sequences are LGHNA and YSLEER. After removal of 5 bases from V and 4 bases from J, the junction contained 10 bases not matched to a gene. The CDR3 totals 15 residues. With constant-segment primers, 5'RACE yielded cDNA libraries of TCR alpha and TCR beta that carried sample barcodes and UMIs. TCRdb re-derived calls from the 5' RACE reads in MiXCR, one entry per CDR3 protein. Here the sample spans 530,000 or so distinct CDR3 sequences, 17% being singletons. To note about this clonotype: Antigen unknown.

The J gene is TRBJ2-7, the V gene TRBV4-3; TRBD1 matches at 8 bases. What was sequenced was PBMCs or a T cell subset sorted from them (not recorded which). The TCR was taken from an adult woman who had mild COVID-19 (a few samples of this study predate the infection). Cell type and time point are not known. CDR3 sequence (DNA): TGCGCCAGCAGCTTACAAGATACAGGGGGGTACGAGCAGTACTTC. It is translated as CASSLQDTGGYEQYF.